The 9 T cell receptor beta chains below all came from one sample that was sequenced in a study of CD8 T cells in ankylosing spondylitis. TCRdb analysed the 5' RACE reads with MiXCR anew, one entry per CDR3 protein. The top ten hold 8% to 9.5% of the sample, which has 300,000 to 350,000 distinct CDR3 sequences, more than 9% seen once. Specimen: blood, either unsorted or a sorted T cell fraction (not recorded which). These receptors were obtained from a female donor with ankylosing spondylitis or in good health (not recorded which).

This clonotype occurred a few times. The V and J genes are TRBV28 and TRBJ2-5, with TRBD2 identical over 9 bases. The CDR3 is made up of 15 amino acids. CDR1 and CDR2 (germline): MDHEN, SYDVKM. The ends lost 7 bases at V and 5 bases at J; junction bases unmatched: 11. DNA for the CDR3: TGTGCCAGCAAGGCGGGAGGGATTTGGGCGGAGACCCAGTACTTC. Translation: CASKAGGIWAETQYF.

The chain carries TRBV10-3 and TRBJ2-5; TRBD1 aligns across 7 bases. CDR3 size: 14 residues. The ends lost 11 bases at V and 2 bases at J; junction bases unmatched: 11. Germline V gives CDR1 ENHRY, CDR2 SYGVKD. This CDR3 reads CAAKGATGQETQYF. Written as DNA, the CDR3 is TGTGCCGCAAAGGGGGCGACGGGGCAAGAGACCCAGTACTTC.

This clonotype showed up just a few times. The chain joins TRBV12-3 or TRBV12-4 to TRBJ1-1; 9 nucleotides align to TRBD1. V trimming: 4 bases; J trimming: 1 base; junction bases outside the gene matches: 7. CDR3 length: 16 amino acids. Here the CDR3 reads CASSWGWDRENTEAFF. DNA for the CDR3: TGTGCCAGCAGTTGGGGTTGGGACAGGGAGAACACTGAAGCTTTCTTT.

This clonotype has a count of ten or more. The rearrangement joins TRBV7-2 to TRBJ2-5; 7 positions match TRBD1. Losses at the gene ends were 1 base for V and 14 bases for J; bases not matched to a gene: 4. Germline loops: CDR1 SGHTA, CDR2 FQGNSA. The CDR3 runs to 11 residues. CDR3 protein: CASSLGRQGYF. The DNA for the CDR3 is TGTGCCAGCAGCTTAGGTAGACAGGGCTACTTC.

V usage is TRBV5-1 and J usage is TRBJ1-1; D possibly corresponds to TRBD1 (6 bases). V lost 3 bases and J 3 bases, leaving 18 bases between the germline ends. The germline V gene encodes CDR1 SGHRS and CDR2 YFSETQ. The CDR3 loop spans 16 amino acids. CDR3 loop: CASSSTGAPSDTEAFF. The CDR3 DNA reads TGCGCCAGCAGCTCCACGGGGGCCCCCTCGGACACTGAAGCTTTCTTT. The full variable domain, with the rest looked up from reference TRBV5-1 and TRBJ1-1, is KAGVTQTPRYLIKTRGQQVTLSCSPISGHRSVSWYQQTPGQGLQFLFEYFSETQRNKGNFPGRFSGRQFSNSRSEMNVSTLELGDSALYLCASSSTGAPSDTEAFFGQGTRLTVV.

This clonotype was observed many times. The V call is TRBV5-1, the J call TRBJ2-5, with D tentatively TRBD1 (6 bases). CDR3 length: 14 residues. Germline V gene lookup returns CDR1 SGHRS and CDR2 YFSETQ. Trimming left V 4 bases short and J 5 bases short, with 15 bases between. CDR3 residues: CASSGGESGETQYF. The CDR3 coding sequence is TGCGCCAGCAGCGGGGGCGAAAGTGGGGAGACCCAGTACTTC.

This clonotype was seen many times. The rearrangement uses TRBV15 and TRBJ2-7, with TRBD1 identical over 7 bases. Germline CDR1 is LNHNV and CDR2 is YYDKDF (reference sequence). With 5 bases clipped from V and 0 bases from J, the junction kept 4 bases outside the gene matches. CDR3 size: 14 residues. The CDR3 is CATSPTGSSYEQYF. The CDR3 region has the DNA TGTGCCACCAGCCCGACAGGGAGCTCCTACGAGCAGTACTTC.

The genes are TRBV11-1 and TRBJ2-1, with TRBD2 matching 13 bases. Losses at the gene ends were 4 bases for V and 7 bases for J; bases not matched to a gene: 16. The length of the CDR3 is 19 residues. Per the germline V gene, CDR1 is SGHAT and CDR2 is FQDESV (reference sequence). CDR3 bases: TGTGCCAGCAGCTCCCTCACTCAACCGGGACTAGCGGGGTCGAATGAGCAGTTCTTC. It codes for CASSSLTQPGLAGSNEQFF.

This clonotype was counted ten times or more. V is TRBV7-3 and J is TRBJ2-7, with D maybe TRBD1 (5 bases). Trimming cost V 2 bases and J 5 bases, with 10 bases left between them. The germline gives CDR1 SGHTA, CDR2 FQGTGA. This CDR3 spans 13 amino acids. The CDR3 reads CASSLAGSHEQYF. CDR3 in DNA: TGTGCCAGCAGCTTAGCAGGGTCCCACGAGCAGTACTTC.